This is a list of T cell receptor beta chains from one sample in a study of graft-versus-host responses after intestinal transplantation. Only in-frame clones appear in the TCRdb table, and some are missing; sequencing was by immunoSEQ multiplex PCR. The sample holds tens of thousands of clones, more than 90% seen once. Sequenced material: PBMCs, taken 16 days after intestinal transplant. These TCRs come from a human patient who received an intestinal transplant, so some T cells may come from the graft donor. The CDR3 runs from the conserved cysteine through the conserved F or W. D genes are given only for firm matches. Size is stated for part of the rows, as once, few or many counts, or as a class when the clone is expanded.

size: -
J: TRBJ1-1
V: TRBV6-6
D: -
CDR3: CASSYGTANTEAFF
DNA: TGTGCCAGCAGTTACGGGACGGCTAACACTGAAGCTTTCTTT

size: -
J: TRBJ2-1
V: TRBV5-6
D: -
CDR3: CASKLGSGEQFF
DNA: TGTGCCAGCAAGCTTGGCAGCGGTGAGCAGTTCTTC

size: -
J: TRBJ1-2
V: TRBV4-1
D: -
CDR3: CASSQTTADYGYTF
DNA: TGCGCCAGCAGCCAAACGACGGCAGATTATGGCTACACCTTC

size: -
J: TRBJ2-5
V: TRBV9
D: -
CDR3: CASTEGGGLGETQYF
DNA: TGTGCCAGCACCGAGGGAGGGGGGCTAGGTGAGACCCAGTACTTC

size: -
J: TRBJ2-3
V: TRBV19
D: -
CDR3: CASSIGPLPGTDTQYF
DNA: TGTGCCAGTAGTATTGGGCCACTGCCCGGGACAGATACGCAGTATTTT

size: -
J: TRBJ2-2
V: TRBV6-5
D: TRBD2
CDR3: CASRGLASTGELFF
DNA: TGTGCCAGCAGAGGACTAGCGAGCACCGGGGAGCTGTTTTTT

size: once
J: TRBJ2-2
V: TRBV5-6
D: TRBD2
CDR3: CASSLGLAGYTGELFF
DNA: TGTGCCAGCAGCTTGGGGCTAGCGGGGTACACCGGGGAGCTGTTTTTT

size: -
J: TRBJ2-5
V: TRBV7-3
D: -
CDR3: CASSPTGGVQYF
DNA: TGTGCCAGCAGCCCCACAGGGGGGGTCCAGTACTTC

size: -
J: TRBJ2-3
V: TRBV7-2
D: TRBD2
CDR3: CASSQTSGSADTQYF
DNA: TGTGCCAGCAGCCAAACTAGCGGGAGCGCAGATACGCAGTATTTT

size: -
J: TRBJ2-1
V: TRBV28
D: TRBD2
CDR3: CASSLYRLADYNEQFF
DNA: TGTGCCAGCAGTTTATACCGACTAGCGGACTACAATGAGCAGTTCTTC

size: -
J: TRBJ1-2
V: TRBV7-9
D: TRBD1
CDR3: CASSPPRKTGGVNYGYTF
DNA: TGTGCCAGCAGCCCCCCTCGTAAGACAGGGGGCGTTAACTATGGCTACACCTTC

size: -
J: TRBJ2-7
V: TRBV7-3
D: -
CDR3: CARRAERGFYEQYF
DNA: TGTGCCCGCCGGGCGGAGCGAGGTTTCTACGAGCAGTACTTC

size: -
J: TRBJ1-2
V: TRBV7-8
D: -
CDR3: CASSLDLFGAANYGYTF
DNA: TGTGCCAGCAGCTTAGACCTCTTCGGGGCAGCTAACTATGGCTACACCTTC

size: once
J: TRBJ2-3
V: TRBV9
D: TRBD2
CDR3: CASSASGAGGSDTQYF
DNA: TGTGCCAGCAGCGCCAGTGGAGCGGGAGGCTCAGATACGCAGTATTTT

size: -
J: TRBJ2-5
V: TRBV9
D: -
CDR3: CASSGPGTQETQYF
DNA: TGTGCCAGCAGCGGGCCCGGGACTCAAGAGACCCAGTACTTC

size: -
J: TRBJ1-1
V: TRBV30
D: -
CDR3: CAWSVGRINTEAFF
DNA: TGTGCCTGGAGTGTAGGCAGGATTAACACTGAAGCTTTCTTT

size: -
J: TRBJ1-3
V: TRBV13
D: -
CDR3: CASSRLTGNTIYF
DNA: TGTGCCAGCAGCCGTTTGACTGGAAACACCATATATTTT

size: -
J: TRBJ2-1
V: TRBV9
D: -
CDR3: CASSYTNEQFF
DNA: TGTGCCAGCAGCTACACGAATGAGCAGTTCTTC

size: -
J: TRBJ2-5
V: TRBV30
D: -
CDR3: CAWTLQETQYF
DNA: TGTGCCTGGACATTACAAGAGACCCAGTACTTC

size: -
J: TRBJ2-7
V: TRBV4-1
D: TRBD2
CDR3: CASSRLISGSGYEQYF
DNA: TGCGCCAGCAGCCGCCTGATTAGCGGGAGTGGGTACGAGCAGTACTTC

size: -
J: TRBJ2-3
V: TRBV7-3
D: -
CDR3: CASSPNTDTQYF
DNA: TGTGCCAGCAGCCCTAACACAGATACGCAGTATTTT

size: -
J: TRBJ1-2
V: TRBV15
D: TRBD1
CDR3: CATSRDRQGPGYGYTF
DNA: TGTGCCACCAGCAGAGATCGACAGGGCCCTGGCTATGGCTACACCTTC

size: -
J: TRBJ2-7
V: TRBV7-9
D: TRBD1
CDR3: CASSWGQGYYEQYF
DNA: TGTGCCAGCAGCTGGGGACAGGGTTACTACGAGCAGTACTTC

size: -
J: TRBJ2-5
V: TRBV19
D: -
CDR3: CASTARGNGEDQETQYF
DNA: TGTGCCAGTACCGCCCGGGGGAACGGTGAGGACCAAGAGACCCAGTACTTC

size: -
J: TRBJ2-5
V: TRBV15
D: -
CDR3: CATSRARKGETQYF
DNA: TGTGCCACCAGCAGGGCCCGGAAGGGGGAGACCCAGTACTTC

size: once
J: TRBJ2-1
V: TRBV7-9
D: TRBD1
CDR3: CASSFDRAPSYNEQFF
DNA: TGTGCCAGCAGTTTCGACAGGGCCCCCTCTTACAATGAGCAGTTCTTC

size: -
J: TRBJ2-7
V: TRBV20-1
D: TRBD1
CDR3: CSAREDREQYF
DNA: TGCAGTGCTAGAGAGGACAGGGAGCAGTACTTC

size: -
J: TRBJ2-7
V: TRBV4-1
D: -
CDR3: CASSQDWRPGELFVYEQYF
DNA: TGCGCCAGCAGCCAAGATTGGAGGCCTGGTGAGTTATTCGTGTACGAGCAGTACTTC

size: -
J: TRBJ1-1
V: TRBV7-9
D: TRBD1
CDR3: CASSLGGQEAFF
DNA: TGTGCCAGCAGCTTAGGGGGACAGGAAGCTTTCTTT

size: -
J: TRBJ1-2
V: TRBV10-3
D: -
CDR3: CAISESEAGIWNYGYTF
DNA: TGTGCCATCAGTGAGTCAGAAGCCGGGATTTGGAACTATGGCTACACCTTC

size: -
J: TRBJ2-7
V: TRBV6-5
D: -
CDR3: CASSPTPGTNYEQYF
DNA: TGTGCCAGCAGTCCGACGCCCGGGACAAACTACGAGCAGTACTTC

size: -
J: TRBJ1-1
V: TRBV7-6
D: -
CDR3: CASSLLPDSEAFF
DNA: TGTGCCAGCAGCTTACTGCCGGACAGTGAAGCTTTCTTT

size: -
J: TRBJ2-7
V: TRBV27
D: TRBD1
CDR3: CASSLGQGAYEQYF
DNA: TGTGCCAGCAGTTTAGGGCAGGGGGCTTACGAGCAGTACTTC

size: -
J: TRBJ2-5
V: TRBV15
D: -
CDR3: CATSRGDTSQETQYF
DNA: TGTGCCACCAGCAGGGGAGACACCTCCCAAGAGACCCAGTACTTC

size: -
J: TRBJ1-2
V: TRBV6-5
D: -
CDR3: CASSYFAGSGYTF
DNA: TGTGCCAGCAGTTATTTCGCGGGGTCTGGCTACACCTTC